This T cell receptor (beta chain) was retrieved from a study of shared clonotypes between healthy human individuals. With respect to this clone: Other nucleotide sequences in the sample specify the same CDR3.

Sequencing was performed with immunoSEQ multiplex PCR; in TCRdb, only in-frame clones are kept and a portion is missing. The sample yields about 660,000 clones, approximately 79% seen once. The CDR3 is made up of 16 amino acids. J lost 6 bases, V lost 1 base, and 12 bases had no gene match. Germline V gene sequence: CDR1 SGHAT, CDR2 FQNNGV. The rearrangement links TRBV11-2 to TRBJ2-7, with TRBD2 identical over 7 bases. Input material: memory CD4+ T cells sorted from blood. Described subset: CD45RA-negative fraction. This clonotype originated in a woman aged 30 to 39 in good health. The CDR3 loop is CASSLGGRAHFFEQYF. CDR3 DNA: TGTGCCAGCAGCTTAGGAGGGAGGGCTCATTTCTTCGAGCAGTACTTC.